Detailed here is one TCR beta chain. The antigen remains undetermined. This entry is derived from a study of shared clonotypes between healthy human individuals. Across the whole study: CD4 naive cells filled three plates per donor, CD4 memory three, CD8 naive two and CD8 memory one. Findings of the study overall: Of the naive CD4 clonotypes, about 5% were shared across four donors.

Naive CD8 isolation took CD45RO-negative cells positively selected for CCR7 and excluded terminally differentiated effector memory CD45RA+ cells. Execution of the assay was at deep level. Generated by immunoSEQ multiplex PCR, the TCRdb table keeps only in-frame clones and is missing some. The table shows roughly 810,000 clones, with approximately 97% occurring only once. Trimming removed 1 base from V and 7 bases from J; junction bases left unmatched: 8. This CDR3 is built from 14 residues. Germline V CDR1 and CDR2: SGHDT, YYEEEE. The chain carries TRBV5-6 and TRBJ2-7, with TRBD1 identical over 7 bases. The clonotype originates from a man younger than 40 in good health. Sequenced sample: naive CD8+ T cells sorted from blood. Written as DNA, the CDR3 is TGTGCCAGCAGCTTGAGACAGGGCAATGGGGAGCAGTACTTC. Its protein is CASSLRQGNGEQYF. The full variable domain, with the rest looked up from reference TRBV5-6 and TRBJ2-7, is DAGVTQSPTHLIKTRGQQVTLRCSPKSGHDTVSWYQQALGQGPQFIFQYYEEEERQRGNFPDRFSGHQFPNYSSELNVNALLLGDSALYLCASSLRQGNGEQYFGPGTRLTVT.